Included here is one T cell receptor (beta chain) sequence, with context. Repertoires were generated with immunoSEQ multiplex PCR, while TCRdb's copy carries only in-frame clones and drops some. The table shows approximately 87,000 clones, with roughly 96% occurring only once. The data are from a study of technical replicates of blood from a handful of donors. The germline gives CDR1 LGHNA, CDR2 YSLEER. Trimming stripped 1 base from V and 5 bases from J, with 9 bases between. The CDR3 is 14 residues long. Sequencing input: T cells isolated from PBMCs. The rearrangement uses TRBV4-3 and TRBJ2-1; D unclear. The receptor was isolated from a human donor in good health. The CDR3 region has the DNA TGCGCCAGCAGCCAAGTAACTCTGCACAATGAGCAGTTCTTC. Protein: CASSQVTLHNEQFF.